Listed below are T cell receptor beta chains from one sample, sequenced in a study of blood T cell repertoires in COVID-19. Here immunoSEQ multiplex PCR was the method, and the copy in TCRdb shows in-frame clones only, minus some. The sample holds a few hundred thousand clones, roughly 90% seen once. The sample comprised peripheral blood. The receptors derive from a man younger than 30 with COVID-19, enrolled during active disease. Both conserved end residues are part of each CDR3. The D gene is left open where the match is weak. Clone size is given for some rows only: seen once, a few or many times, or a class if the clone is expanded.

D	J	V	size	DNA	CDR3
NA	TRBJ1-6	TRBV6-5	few	TGTGCCAGCAGAGTTGTGGGGCTGGTGGATTCACCCCTCCACTTT	CASRVVGLVDSPLHF
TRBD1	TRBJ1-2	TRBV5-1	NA	TGCGCCAGCAGCTTGGCTCAGGGGGCGATTATTGGCTACACCTTC	CASSLAQGAIIGYTF
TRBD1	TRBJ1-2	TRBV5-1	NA	TGCGCCAGCAGATCGACAGGGGATTCGAGGGCTAACTATGGCTACACCTTC	CASRSTGDSRANYGYTF
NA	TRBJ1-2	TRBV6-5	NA	TGTGCCAGCAGTTACCGATCTACTTATGGCTACACCTTC	CASSYRSTYGYTF
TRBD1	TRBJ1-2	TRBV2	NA	TGTGCCAGCAGTGAGGGACAGGCGTCGAATAACTATGGCTACACCTTC	CASSEGQASNNYGYTF
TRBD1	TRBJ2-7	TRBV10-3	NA	TGTGCCATCGGTACCGGGACAGGCACCTACGAGCAGTACTTC	CAIGTGTGTYEQYF
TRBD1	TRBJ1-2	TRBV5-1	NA	TGCGCCAGCAGCTCGCATGGACAGGCTAACTATGGCTACACCTTC	CASSSHGQANYGYTF
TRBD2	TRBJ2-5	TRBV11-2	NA	TGTGCCAGCAGCCCCCGCCCCCTACTAGCGTCGAGGGAGACCCAGTACTTC	CASSPRPLLASRETQYF
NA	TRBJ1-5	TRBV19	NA	TGTGCCAGTAGTATAGCCCAAGGAGGGATTCAGCCCCAGCATTTT	CASSIAQGGIQPQHF
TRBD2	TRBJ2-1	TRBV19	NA	TGTGCCAGTAGTATAGGTTCGGGGGGGTACAATGAGCAGTTCTTC	CASSIGSGGYNEQFF
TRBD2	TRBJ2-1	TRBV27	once	TGTGCCAGCAGTTTAAAGTCCCCGACTAGCGGGTTCTACAATGAGCAGTTCTTC	CASSLKSPTSGFYNEQFF
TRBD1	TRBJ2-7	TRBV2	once	TGTGCCAGCAGTGAACAGGGGGACACCTACGAGCAGTACTTC	CASSEQGDTYEQYF
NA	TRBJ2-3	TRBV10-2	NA	TGCGCCAGCAGCGAGAGGAAGACTAGCACAGATACGCAGTATTTT	CASSERKTSTDTQYF
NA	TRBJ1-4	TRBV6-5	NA	TGTGCCAGCAGCGCTTCCGGGACAGAAAAACTGTTTTTT	CASSASGTEKLFF
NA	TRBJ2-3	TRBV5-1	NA	TGCGCCAGCAGCCCAGGGCTTAGCACAGATACGCAGTATTTT	CASSPGLSTDTQYF
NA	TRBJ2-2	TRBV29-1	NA	TGCAGCGTCCTAGAACTTTCTAGCGCCAGCACCGGGGAGCTGTTTTTT	CSVLELSSASTGELFF
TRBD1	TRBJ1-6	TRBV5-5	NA	TGTGCCAGCAGTTTTGATCCGGACAGGAAAATTTCACCCCTCCACTTT	CASSFDPDRKISPLHF
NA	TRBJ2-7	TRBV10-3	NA	TGTGCCATCAGTGAGGGGGGACACACCTACGAGCAGTACTTC	CAISEGGHTYEQYF
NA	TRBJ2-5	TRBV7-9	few	TGTGCCAGCAGCGCCTCTGGGGCAGAGACCCAGTACTTC	CASSASGAETQYF
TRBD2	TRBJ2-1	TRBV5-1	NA	TGCGCCAGCAGCTTGGAAGGCGGGAGCTCCTACAATGAGCAGTTCTTC	CASSLEGGSSYNEQFF
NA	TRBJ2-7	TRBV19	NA	TGTGCCAGTAGTACGACAGGTCGAGGTGGTACCTACGAGCAGTACTTC	CASSTTGRGGTYEQYF
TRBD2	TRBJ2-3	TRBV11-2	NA	TGTGCCAGCAGCAGACAGCGGGGGAGCCAAGATACGCAGTATTTT	CASSRQRGSQDTQYF
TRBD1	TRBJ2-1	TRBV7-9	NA	TGTGCCAGCAGTCTGACAGGGCAGGGTGAAAATGAGCAGTTCTTC	CASSLTGQGENEQFF
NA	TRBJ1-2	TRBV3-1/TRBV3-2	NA	TGTGCCAGCAGCCAGGGGGCCCACTACACCTTC	CASSQGAHYTF
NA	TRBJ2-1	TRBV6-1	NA	TGTGCCAGCAGTGAAAAGTCGCCAGGCATGCTCTCCTACAATGAGCAGTTCTTC	CASSEKSPGMLSYNEQFF
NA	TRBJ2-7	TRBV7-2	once	TGTGCCAGCAGCTTAAGAGAGCACGAGCAGTACTTC	CASSLREHEQYF
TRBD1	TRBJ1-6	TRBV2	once	TGTGCCAGCCGACTAGGACAGGCGGCCCCGGGATCACCCCTCCACTTT	CASRLGQAAPGSPLHF
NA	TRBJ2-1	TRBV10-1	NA	TGCGCCAGCAGTGCGGGTTCGACCACCAATGAGCAGTTCTTC	CASSAGSTTNEQFF
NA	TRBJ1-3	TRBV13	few	TGTGCCAGCAGCTCTGCCGGTAATCGAGGAAACACCATATATTTT	CASSSAGNRGNTIYF
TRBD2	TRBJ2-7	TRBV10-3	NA	TGTGCCCTCGGACTAGCGGAGTACGAGCAGTACTTC	CALGLAEYEQYF
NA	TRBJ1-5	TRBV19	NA	TGTGCCAGTAAAGTGGTAGGGAAGGGACTACAGCCCCAGCATTTT	CASKVVGKGLQPQHF
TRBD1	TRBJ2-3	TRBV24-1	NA	TGTGCCACCAGTGATCGGGGACAGTACACAGATACGCAGTATTTT	CATSDRGQYTDTQYF
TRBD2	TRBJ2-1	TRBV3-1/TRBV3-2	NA	TGTGCCAGCAGCCCGACTAGCGGGAGGTACAATGAGCAGTTCTTC	CASSPTSGRYNEQFF
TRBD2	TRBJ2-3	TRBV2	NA	TGTGCCAGCAGGGTCAGGACTAGCGGGGGGGCCGGTACGCAGTATTTT	CASRVRTSGGAGTQYF
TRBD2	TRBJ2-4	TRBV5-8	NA	TGTGCCAGCAGCTTGGGGCTAGCGGGGGGAGCCAAAAACATTCAGTACTTC	CASSLGLAGGAKNIQYF
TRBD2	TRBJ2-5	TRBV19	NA	TGTGCCAGTAGTATGGGACTAGCGAGTCAAGAGACCCAGTACTTC	CASSMGLASQETQYF
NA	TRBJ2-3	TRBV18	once	TGTGCCAGCTCACTACAGGGGCGGGAACGCACAGATACGCAGTATTTT	CASSLQGRERTDTQYF
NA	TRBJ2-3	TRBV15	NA	TGTGCCACCAGCAGAACAGGGAGAGGAGATACGCAGTATTTT	CATSRTGRGDTQYF
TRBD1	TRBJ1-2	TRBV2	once	TGTGCCAGCAGTATGGGGGCAGGGGGCCTCTATGGCTACACCTTC	CASSMGAGGLYGYTF
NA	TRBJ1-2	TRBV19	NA	TGTGCCAGTACCCCACAGGGATTCTATGGCTACACCTTC	CASTPQGFYGYTF
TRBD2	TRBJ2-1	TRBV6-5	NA	TGTGCCAGCAAAGTGAGCGGGGGGGCGCATGAGCAGTTCTTC	CASKVSGGAHEQFF
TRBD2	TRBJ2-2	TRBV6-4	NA	TGTGCCAGCAGTGACGTTAGCGGGGGGGTCGGGGAGCTGTTTTTT	CASSDVSGGVGELFF
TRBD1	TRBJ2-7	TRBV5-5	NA	TGTGCCAGCAGCCGGGCCTCGGCGGGGACAGGGGCCTACGAGCAGTACTTC	CASSRASAGTGAYEQYF
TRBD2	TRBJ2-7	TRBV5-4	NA	TGTGCCAGCAGCTTCGGCGGGGGGTCCTACGAGCAGTACTTC	CASSFGGGSYEQYF
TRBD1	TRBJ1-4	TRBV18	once	TGTGCCAGCTCACCACCCGGGACAGGACGTGAAAAACTGTTTTTT	CASSPPGTGREKLFF